Listed below are T cell receptor beta chains from one sample, sequenced in a study of beta chain features in type 1 diabetes. Only in-frame clones appear in the TCRdb table, and some are missing; sequencing was by immunoSEQ multiplex PCR. The sample lists roughly 40,000 clones; about half were seen once. Source material: central memory CD4+ T cells from blood. Receptors originate from a woman in her late teens or twenties in good health. Each CDR3 is given without its conserved first and last residue. Each record gives: V gene, J gene, CDR3 protein.

>TRBV10-3|TRBJ1-1
AIRDSEAF
>TRBV2|TRBJ2-3
ASSVVRASDTQY
>TRBV6-1|TRBJ1-1
ASRGLATEAF
>TRBV5-1|TRBJ1-6
ASSLDFGGTNSPLH
>TRBV27|TRBJ2-2
ARQGSTGELF
>TRBV2|TRBJ1-6
ASRVWASVDNSPLH
>TRBV2|TRBJ1-1
ASKGDWNTEAF
>TRBV5-1|TRBJ1-3
ASSTNTGTGNTIY
>TRBV7-2|TRBJ2-2
ASSLVAGNTGELF
>TRBV6-1|TRBJ2-5
ASSVSVGGRETQY
>TRBV19|TRBJ1-2
ASSIDSLYGYT
>TRBV5-1|TRBJ2-3
ASSAQGASSTDTQY
>TRBV30|TRBJ2-3
AWSSTAIGDTQY
>TRBV30|TRBJ2-2
AWSGRRAGELF
>TRBV19|TRBJ1-5
ASSWDSWGSSGNQPQH
>TRBV6-1|TRBJ2-7
ASIKGTSGTYEQY
>TRBV2|TRBJ2-4
ASSARAIKNIQY
>TRBV7-2|TRBJ2-7
ASSRRLISYEQY
>TRBV5-4|TRBJ1-6
ASSRGWGEGPLH
>TRBV30|TRBJ1-2
AWSSSDRGGYT
>TRBV29-1|TRBJ2-7
SVDSRTGYEQY
>TRBV11-1|TRBJ2-7
ASSLLGQGTYNEQY
>TRBV5-1|TRBJ2-1
ASSLSGLAGAYEQF
>TRBV5-1|TRBJ1-1
ASSSRQTNTEAF
>TRBV14|TRBJ2-3
ASSQLYVGPSTDTQY
>TRBV2|TRBJ2-1
ASPAGGLAYNEQF
>TRBV5-4|TRBJ1-4
ASSQQDATNEKLF
>TRBV25-1|TRBJ2-1
ASSWTANNEQF
>TRBV10-2|TRBJ1-1
ASWDRGNTEAF
>TRBV19|TRBJ1-2
ASSMKGTGGSNYGYT
>TRBV5-1|TRBJ1-2
ASSSDRGNYGYT
>TRBV5-5|TRBJ2-6
ASSLDPTASGANVLT
>TRBV6-6|TRBJ2-3
ASGSGRGADTQY
>TRBV29-1|TRBJ1-5
SVGRGDNQPQH
>TRBV19|TRBJ2-4
ASSRQGAPGNIQY
>TRBV10-3|TRBJ1-1
AIKEQGNTEAF
>TRBV6-5|TRBJ2-7
ASSYGANYEQY
>TRBV30|TRBJ1-1
AWSQLDREYTEAF
>TRBV29-1|TRBJ2-5
SVAGYQETQY
>TRBV30|TRBJ1-2
AWSVHSYGYT
>TRBV5-4|TRBJ2-1
ASSLDRDSNNEQF
>TRBV21-1|TRBJ2-3
ASSKGLVGGTDTQY
>TRBV7-9|TRBJ2-5
ASRPRDSQETQY
>TRBV2|TRBJ2-1
ASRREAGPGNEQF
>TRBV2|TRBJ1-5
ASRTGQASNQPQH
>TRBV30|TRBJ2-2
AWSVPSGSGTGELF
>TRBV5-1|TRBJ1-1
ASSPEVGNEAF
>TRBV18|TRBJ2-1
ASSPDSRGEQF
>TRBV6-6|TRBJ2-1
ASSLLAGGMNEQF
>TRBV6-1|TRBJ2-3
ASSDRSGYQGTQY
>TRBV6-1|TRBJ2-1
ASSDLGEGLAYNEQF
>TRBV30|TRBJ2-3
ACRVVADTQY
>TRBV5-1|TRBJ2-5
ASSGGRDRGLGTQY
>TRBV7-9|TRBJ1-1
ASSLRATEAF
>TRBV10-3|TRBJ2-2
AIRAADNTGELF
>TRBV19|TRBJ2-5
ASSTKTTWTGTQETQY
>TRBV29-1|TRBJ1-5
SVTLTGGLQPQH
>TRBV5-4|TRBJ1-5
ASSLQGTDQPQH
>TRBV5-1|TRBJ2-2
ASSLGVTSDTGELF